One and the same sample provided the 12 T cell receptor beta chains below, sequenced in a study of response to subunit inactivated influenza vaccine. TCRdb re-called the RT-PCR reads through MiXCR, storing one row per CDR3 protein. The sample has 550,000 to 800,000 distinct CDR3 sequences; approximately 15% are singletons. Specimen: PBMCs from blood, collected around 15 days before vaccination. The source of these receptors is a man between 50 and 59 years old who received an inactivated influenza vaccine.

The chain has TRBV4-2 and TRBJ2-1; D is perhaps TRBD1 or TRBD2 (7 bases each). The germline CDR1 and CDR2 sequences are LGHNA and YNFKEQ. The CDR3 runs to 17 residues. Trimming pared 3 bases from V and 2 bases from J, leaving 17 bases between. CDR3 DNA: TGTGCCAGCAGCCAGGGGAGGGACAGCGTAGCCTACAATGAGCAGTTCTTC. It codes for CASSQGRDSVAYNEQFF.

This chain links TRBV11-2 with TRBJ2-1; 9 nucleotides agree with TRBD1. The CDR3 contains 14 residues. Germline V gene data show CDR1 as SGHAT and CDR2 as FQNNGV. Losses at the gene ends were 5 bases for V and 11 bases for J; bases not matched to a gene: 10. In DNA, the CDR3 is TGTGCCAGCAGCACACGACAGGGGGGGAATAAGCAGTTCTTC. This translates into CASSTRQGGNKQFF. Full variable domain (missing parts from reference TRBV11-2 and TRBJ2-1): EAGVAQSPRYKIIEKRQSVAFWCNPISGHATLYWYQQILGQGPKLLIQFQNNGVVDDSQLPKDRFSAERLKGVDSTLKIQPAKLEDSAVYLCASSTRQGGNKQFFGPGTRLTVL.

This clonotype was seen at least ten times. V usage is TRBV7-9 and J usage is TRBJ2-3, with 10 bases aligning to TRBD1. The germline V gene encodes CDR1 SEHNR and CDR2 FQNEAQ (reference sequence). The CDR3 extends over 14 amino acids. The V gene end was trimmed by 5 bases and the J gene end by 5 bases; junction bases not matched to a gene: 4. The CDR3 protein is CASSRGQGGDTQYF. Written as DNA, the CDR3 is TGTGCCAGCAGCCGAGGACAGGGGGGAGATACGCAGTATTTT.

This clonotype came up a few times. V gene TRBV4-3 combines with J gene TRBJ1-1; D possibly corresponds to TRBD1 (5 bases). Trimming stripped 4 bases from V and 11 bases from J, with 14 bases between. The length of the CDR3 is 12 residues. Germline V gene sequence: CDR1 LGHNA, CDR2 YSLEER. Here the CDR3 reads CASSRTGYRAFF. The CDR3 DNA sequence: TGCGCCAGCAGCCGCACAGGATATAGGGCTTTCTTT.

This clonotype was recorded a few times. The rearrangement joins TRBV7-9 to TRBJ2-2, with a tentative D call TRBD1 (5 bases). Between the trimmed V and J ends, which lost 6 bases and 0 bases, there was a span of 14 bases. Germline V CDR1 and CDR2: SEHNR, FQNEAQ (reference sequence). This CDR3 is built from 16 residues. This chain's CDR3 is CASRPFQGANTGELFF. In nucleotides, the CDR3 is TGTGCCAGCAGGCCTTTTCAGGGTGCGAACACCGGGGAGCTGTTTTTT. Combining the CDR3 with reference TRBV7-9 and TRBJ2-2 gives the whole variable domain DTGVSQNPRHKITKRGQNVTFRCDPISEHNRLYWYRQTLGQGPEFLTYFQNEAQLEKSRLLSDRFSAERPKGSFSTLEIQRTEQGDSAMYLCASRPFQGANTGELFFGEGSRLTVL.

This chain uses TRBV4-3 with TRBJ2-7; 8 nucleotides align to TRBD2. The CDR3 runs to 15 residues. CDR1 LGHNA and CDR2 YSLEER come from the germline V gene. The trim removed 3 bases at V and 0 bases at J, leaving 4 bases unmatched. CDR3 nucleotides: TGCGCCAGCAGCCAGGGGACTAGGAGCTCCTACGAGCAGTACTTC. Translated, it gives CASSQGTRSSYEQYF.

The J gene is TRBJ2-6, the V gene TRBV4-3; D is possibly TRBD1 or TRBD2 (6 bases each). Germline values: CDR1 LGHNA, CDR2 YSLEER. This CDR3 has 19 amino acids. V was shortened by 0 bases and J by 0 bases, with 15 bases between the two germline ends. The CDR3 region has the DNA TGCGCCAGCAGCCAAGATGGGGTCAGGGGAGGCTCTGGGGCCAACGTCCTGACTTTC. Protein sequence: CASSQDGVRGGSGANVLTF.

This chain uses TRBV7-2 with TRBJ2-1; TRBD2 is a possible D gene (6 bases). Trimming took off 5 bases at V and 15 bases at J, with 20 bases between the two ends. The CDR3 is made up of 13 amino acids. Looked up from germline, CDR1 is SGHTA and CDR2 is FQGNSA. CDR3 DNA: TGTGCCAGCAGCAGCTCAGACTTCCTGGGGGGGTTCTTC. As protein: CASSSSDFLGGFF.

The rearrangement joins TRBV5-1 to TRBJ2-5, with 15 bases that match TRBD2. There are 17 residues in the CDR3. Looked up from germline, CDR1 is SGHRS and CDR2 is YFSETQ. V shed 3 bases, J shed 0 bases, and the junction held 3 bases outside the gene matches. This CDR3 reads CASSSGLAGGNQETQYF. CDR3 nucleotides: TGCGCCAGCAGCTCGGGACTAGCGGGGGGCAACCAAGAGACCCAGTACTTC. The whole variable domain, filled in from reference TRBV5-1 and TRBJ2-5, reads KAGVTQTPRYLIKTRGQQVTLSCSPISGHRSVSWYQQTPGQGLQFLFEYFSETQRNKGNFPGRFSGRQFSNSRSEMNVSTLELGDSALYLCASSSGLAGGNQETQYFGPGTRLLVL.

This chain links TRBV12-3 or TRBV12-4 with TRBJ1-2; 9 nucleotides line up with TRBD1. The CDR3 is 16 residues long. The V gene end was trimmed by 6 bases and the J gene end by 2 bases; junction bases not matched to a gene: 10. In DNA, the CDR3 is TGTGCCAGCAGCGAGGCCGGGACAGGGTACAACTATGGCTACACCTTC. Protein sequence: CASSEAGTGYNYGYTF.

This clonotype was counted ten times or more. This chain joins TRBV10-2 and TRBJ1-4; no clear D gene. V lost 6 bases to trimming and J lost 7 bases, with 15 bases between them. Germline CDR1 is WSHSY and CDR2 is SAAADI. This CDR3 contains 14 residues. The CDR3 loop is CASRDWAEGEKLFF. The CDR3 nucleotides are TGCGCCAGCAGGGACTGGGCCGAGGGTGAAAAACTGTTTTTT.

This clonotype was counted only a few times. CDR3 protein: CASSLDAGSNQPQHF. The CDR3 region has the DNA TGCGCCAGCAGCTTGGATGCAGGTAGCAATCAGCCCCAGCATTTT. V usage is TRBV5-1 and J usage is TRBJ1-5; D gene uncertain. This CDR3 spans 15 amino acids. Trimming stripped 0 bases from V and 0 bases from J, with 7 bases between. Germline V lookup: CDR1 SGHRS, CDR2 YFSETQ.